The 10 T cell receptor beta chains presented below share a single source sample, sequenced in a study of blood T cell repertoires in COVID-19. Assay: immunoSEQ multiplex PCR; the TCRdb copy retains only in-frame clones and omits some. The sample carries roughly 390,000 clones, more than 75% recorded once. The specimen was peripheral blood. The receptor set was obtained from a young woman with COVID-19, enrolled during active disease.

This sequence joins TRBV2 and TRBJ2-7; TRBD2 matches 15 bases. CDR1 is SNHLY and CDR2 is FYNNEI in the germline V gene. J gave up 4 bases and V 6 bases, and 1 base lay outside the gene matches. The CDR3 loop spans 14 amino acids. CDR3 loop: CASRGLAGGYEQYF. DNA for the CDR3: TGTGCCAGCAGGGGACTAGCGGGAGGTTACGAGCAGTACTTC.

V usage is TRBV12-3 or TRBV12-4 and J usage is TRBJ1-2, with a tentative D call TRBD1 (5 bases). Trimming cost V 5 bases and J 2 bases, with 9 bases left between them. This CDR3 has 13 residues. Here the CDR3 reads CASSQQENYGYTF. The CDR3 DNA sequence: TGTGCCAGCAGTCAACAGGAGAACTATGGCTACACCTTC.

This chain uses TRBV6-2 or TRBV6-3 with TRBJ2-7, with TRBD1 matching 10 bases. V shed 5 bases, J shed 5 bases, and the junction held 9 bases outside the gene matches. The germline gives CDR1 MNHEY, CDR2 SVGEGT. The CDR3 runs to 15 residues. DNA of the CDR3: TGTGCCAGCAGTCCCCCCGGGACAGGGGTCCACGAGCAGTACTTC. It is translated as CASSPPGTGVHEQYF.

The chain couples TRBV7-9 to TRBJ2-2, with TRBD1 as a possible D gene (6 bases). Germline assignment: CDR1 SEHNR and CDR2 FQNEAQ (reference sequence). V was pared by 3 bases and J by 3 bases, with 20 bases between. This CDR3 region has 18 residues. CDR3 bases: TGTGCCAGCAGCTTGCCTCAGGGGCCCTCCACCTACACCGGGGAGCTGTTTTTT. Its translation is CASSLPQGPSTYTGELFF.

V gene TRBV15 combines with J gene TRBJ1-5; D uncertain. V was trimmed by 0 bases and J by 7 bases, leaving 13 bases between them. Germline-derived CDR1 and CDR2 are LNHNV and YYDKDF (reference sequence). CDR3 length: 15 residues. DNA of the CDR3: TGTGCCACCAGCAGAGATCTGGTCGAGGGACAGCCCCAGCATTTT. As protein: CATSRDLVEGQPQHF.

This chain uses TRBV19 with TRBJ1-3; a weak D match, TRBD1 (6 bases). The V end was cut by 7 bases, the J end by 2 bases, with 12 bases between. The CDR3 is made up of 14 amino acids. Per the germline V gene, CDR1 is LNHDA and CDR2 is SQIVND (reference sequence). The DNA of the CDR3 is TGTGCCAGTAATACAGGGCTGGCTGGAAACACCATATATTTT. This translates into CASNTGLAGNTIYF. The whole variable domain, remainder taken from reference TRBV19 and TRBJ1-3, is DGGITQSPKYLFRKEGQNVTLSCEQNLNHDAMYWYRQDPGQGLRLIYYSQIVNDFQKGDIAEGYSVSREKKESFPLTVTSAQKNPTAFYLCASNTGLAGNTIYFGEGSWLTVV.

The rearrangement joins TRBV7-6 to TRBJ1-1, with 9 bases that match TRBD1. J gave up 4 bases and V 5 bases, and 8 bases lay outside the gene matches. Germline V gives CDR1 SGHVS, CDR2 FNYEAQ. The CDR3 length is 15 residues. This CDR3 is CASSPAAQGATEAFF. CDR3 coding DNA: TGTGCCAGCAGCCCGGCGGCACAGGGGGCCACTGAAGCTTTCTTT. Filled out from reference TRBV7-6 and TRBJ1-1, the complete variable domain reads GAGVSQSPRYKVTKRGQDVALRCDPISGHVSLYWYRQALGQGPEFLTYFNYEAQQDKSGLPNDRFSAERPEGSISTLTIQRTEQRDSAMYRCASSPAAQGATEAFFGQGTRLTVV.

The chain uses TRBV11-1 and TRBJ2-7; possible D gene TRBD2, 5 bases. The ends were cut back, 5 bases at V and 4 bases at J, with 15 bases in the middle. CDR1 is SGHAT and CDR2 is FQDESV in the germline V gene (reference sequence). The CDR3 length is 14 residues. The CDR3 DNA is TGTGCCAGCAGCCCGGACTTATCTCCATACGAGCAGTACTTC. Amino acids: CASSPDLSPYEQYF.

In this sample, this clone turned up once. The chain recombines TRBV4-1 with TRBJ2-3, with D maybe TRBD2 (6 bases). V dropped 1 base and J dropped 1 base, with 9 bases sitting between them. Looked up from germline, CDR1 is MGHRA and CDR2 is YSYEKL. The CDR3 spans 15 residues. The CDR3 DNA reads as TGCGCCAGCAGCCAAGTTAGCGGAGGCACAGATACGCAGTATTTT. It encodes CASSQVSGGTDTQYF.

V gene TRBV11-3 combines with J gene TRBJ2-2; a weak D match, TRBD2 (5 bases). The CDR3 sequence is 17 residues long. Germline V gene lookup returns CDR1 SGHNT and CDR2 YENEEA. V gave up 0 bases and J gave up 5 bases, with 16 bases separating them. CDR3 in DNA: TGTGCCAGCAGCTTAGATAGCGCGAACCGGGGTACCGGGGAGCTGTTTTTT. Its translation is CASSLDSANRGTGELFF.